Shown below are 8 T cell receptor beta chains from a single sample sequenced in a study of T cells expressing NK-cell markers. TCRdb reprocessed the 5' RACE reads and stores each CDR3 protein as one record, lacking DNA. The table for this sample gives 250,000 to 300,000 distinct CDR3 sequences. The sequenced sample was blood T cells: a sorted CD56 or NKG2C T cell subset, CD4+ or CD8+ T cells, or bulk PBMC T cells (not recorded which). These receptors were collected from a man between 18 and 29 years old in good health.

This chain uses TRBV11-3 with TRBJ2-2. The CDR3 runs 14 residues. Per germline, CDR1 SGHNT and CDR2 YENEEA. The CDR3 region is CASSLDRRKTELFF.

The chain recombines TRBV25-1 with TRBJ2-1; the TCRdb D gene call, TRBD2, has no DNA to confirm it. Germline V CDR1 and CDR2: MGHDK, SYGVNS. The CDR3 runs to 15 residues. CDR3 region: CASRQSGITYNEQFF.

The chain employs TRBV6-1 and TRBJ2-5; TCRdb's assignment of TRBD2 cannot be checked, as there is no DNA. The CDR3 loop spans 16 amino acids. In germline, CDR1 is MNHNS, CDR2 SASEGT. The CDR3 here is CASRAPSGKSQETQYF.

The chain has TRBV5-4 and TRBJ2-2; checking the TCRdb D call of TRBD1 is not possible without DNA. Germline V lookup: CDR1 SGHNT, CDR2 YYREEE (reference sequence). The CDR3 runs 14 residues. The CDR3: CASSLPGVDGELFF.

The chain carries TRBV12-3 or TRBV12-4 and TRBJ2-1. The CDR3 is 15 residues long. The CDR3 spells CASSLAGSSYNEQFF.

The gene calls are TRBV30 and TRBJ1-6; TCRdb returns TRBD1, unconfirmable since there is no DNA. This CDR3 has 15 residues. The germline CDR1 and CDR2 sequences are GTSNPN and SVGIG (reference sequence). CDR3 protein: CAWTTRTGAGSPLHF.

The chain recombines TRBV5-6 with TRBJ2-3; TCRdb selects TRBD1, and the lack of DNA leaves this call unchecked. The CDR3 has 14 amino acids. In germline, CDR1 is SGHDT, CDR2 YYEEEE. CDR3 residues: CASSLYGRGDTQYF.

The V gene is TRBV12-3 or TRBV12-4, the J gene TRBJ2-1; with no DNA, the TCRdb D assignment of TRBD2 cannot be verified. This CDR3 comprises 12 residues. CDR3 protein: CASSFRRSEGFF.